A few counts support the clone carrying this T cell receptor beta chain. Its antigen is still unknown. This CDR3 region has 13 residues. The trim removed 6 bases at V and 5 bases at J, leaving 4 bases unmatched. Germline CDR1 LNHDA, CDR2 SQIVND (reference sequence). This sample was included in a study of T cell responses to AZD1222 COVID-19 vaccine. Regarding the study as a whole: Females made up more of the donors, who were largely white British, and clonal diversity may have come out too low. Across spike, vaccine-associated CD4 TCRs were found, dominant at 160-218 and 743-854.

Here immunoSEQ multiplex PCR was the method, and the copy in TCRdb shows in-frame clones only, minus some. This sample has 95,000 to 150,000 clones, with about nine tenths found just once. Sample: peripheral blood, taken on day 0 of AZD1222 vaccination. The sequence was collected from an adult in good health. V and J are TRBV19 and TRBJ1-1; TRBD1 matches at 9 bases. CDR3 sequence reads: CASRGTGWTEAFF. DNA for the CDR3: TGTGCCAGTAGGGGGACAGGGTGGACTGAAGCTTTCTTT.